This T cell receptor beta chain was recorded in a study of blood T cell repertoires in COVID-19. Study as a whole: Acute-phase and convalescent COVID-19 samples originated in the United States, Italy and Spain. Nucleic acid was either cDNA or gDNA, and it came from T cells, B-cell-depleted T cells, or PBMCs.

V trimming: 5 bases; J trimming: 8 bases; junction bases outside the gene matches: 7. Looked up from germline, CDR1 is SGHTA and CDR2 is FQGNSA. This CDR3 has 14 amino acids. The table came from immunoSEQ multiplex PCR; TCRdb's copy has only in-frame clones and leaves some out. Of 200,000 to 300,000 clones detected, about 83% appear once; the ten largest clones hold more than 4%. This clone was recorded only once. The chain recombines TRBV7-2 with TRBJ1-2; 11 bases are shared with TRBD1. This TCR derives from a man aged 45 to 65 with acute or convalescent COVID-19. Source material: peripheral blood. The CDR3 DNA is TGTGCCAGCAGCCTGGGACAGGGGGTAGTCGGCTACACCTTC. The encoded protein is CASSLGQGVVGYTF.